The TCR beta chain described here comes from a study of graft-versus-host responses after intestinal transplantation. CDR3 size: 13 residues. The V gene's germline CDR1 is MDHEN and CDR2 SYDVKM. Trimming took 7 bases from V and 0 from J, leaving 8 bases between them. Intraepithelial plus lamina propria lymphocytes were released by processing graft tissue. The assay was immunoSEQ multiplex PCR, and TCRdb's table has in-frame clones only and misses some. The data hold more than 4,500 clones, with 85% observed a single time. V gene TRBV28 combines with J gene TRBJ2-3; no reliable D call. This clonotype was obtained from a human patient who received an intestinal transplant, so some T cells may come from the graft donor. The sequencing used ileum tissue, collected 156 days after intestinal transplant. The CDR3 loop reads CASNGASTDTQYF. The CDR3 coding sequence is TGTGCCAGCAACGGAGCTAGCACAGATACGCAGTATTTT.